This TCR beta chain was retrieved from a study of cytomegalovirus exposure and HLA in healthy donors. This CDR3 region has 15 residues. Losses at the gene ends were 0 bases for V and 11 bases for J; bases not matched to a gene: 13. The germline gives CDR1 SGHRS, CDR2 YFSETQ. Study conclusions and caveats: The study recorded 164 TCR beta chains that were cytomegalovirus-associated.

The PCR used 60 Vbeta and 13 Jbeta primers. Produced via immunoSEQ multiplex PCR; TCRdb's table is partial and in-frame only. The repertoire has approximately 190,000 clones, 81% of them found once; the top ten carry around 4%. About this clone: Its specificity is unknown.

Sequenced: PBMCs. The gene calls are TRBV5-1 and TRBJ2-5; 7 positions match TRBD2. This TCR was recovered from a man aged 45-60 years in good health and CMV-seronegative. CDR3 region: CASSLVARLGGEQYF. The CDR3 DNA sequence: TGCGCCAGCAGCTTGGTTGCGCGCCTGGGGGGGGAGCAGTACTTC.